The clone carrying this TCR beta chain has only one observation. The antigen remains unidentified. Deletions cut 0 bases from V and 11 bases from J, with 11 bases between. The germline V gene has CDR1 SGHKS and CDR2 YYEKEE (reference sequence). The CDR3 has 12 residues. The record originates from a study of PD-L1 blockade in urothelial cancer. In the study overall: Men with urothelial cancer arising in the bladder made up most of the roughly 30 patients. Blood was analyzed 3 weeks (second dose) and 6 weeks after treatment start. Counts from blood samples showed a median of roughly 150,000 T cells. General study findings and limits: In blood sampled pretreatment, TCR clonality below the median predicted better survival.

The protocol was immunoSEQ multiplex PCR, while the TCRdb copy is restricted to in-frame clones and leaves out a portion. The table has 90,000 to 130,000 clones, under 95% seen once; the top ten hold 3% to 4.5%. Time point defined: peripheral blood 6 weeks after treatment start. The sequence was obtained from a man between 60 and 75 years old with urothelial cancer. The sequenced sample was PBMCs, obtained around atezolizumab (anti-PD-L1) treatment. The chain joins TRBV5-5 to TRBJ1-1; D is unresolved. The CDR3 nucleotides are TGTGCCAGCAGCTTGGATGCGGGATCTGCTTTCTTT. This gives the protein CASSLDAGSAFF.